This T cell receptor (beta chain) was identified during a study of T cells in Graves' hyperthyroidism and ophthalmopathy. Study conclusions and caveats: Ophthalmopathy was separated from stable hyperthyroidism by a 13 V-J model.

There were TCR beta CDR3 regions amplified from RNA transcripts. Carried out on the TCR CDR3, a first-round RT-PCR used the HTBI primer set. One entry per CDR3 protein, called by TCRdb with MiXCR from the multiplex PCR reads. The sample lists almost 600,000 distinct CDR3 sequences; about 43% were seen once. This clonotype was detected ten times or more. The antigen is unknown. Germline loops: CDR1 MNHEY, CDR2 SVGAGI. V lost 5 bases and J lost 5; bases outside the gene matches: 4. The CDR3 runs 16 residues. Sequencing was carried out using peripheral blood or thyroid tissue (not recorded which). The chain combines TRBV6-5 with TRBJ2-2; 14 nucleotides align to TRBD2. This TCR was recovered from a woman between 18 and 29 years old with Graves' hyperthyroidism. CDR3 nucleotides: TGTGCCAGCAGTGGCGGACTAGCGGGAGGTACCGGGGAGCTGTTTTTT. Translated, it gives CASSGGLAGGTGELFF.